A selection of T cell receptor beta chains follows, all from one sample in a study of cytomegalovirus exposure and HLA in healthy donors. Assay used: immunoSEQ multiplex PCR; TCRdb lists only in-frame clones, some missing. The table records about 240,000 clones, around 81% of them present only once. The material sequenced was PBMCs. All receptors come from a woman in her sixties or seventies in good health and CMV-seropositive. The CDR3 runs from the conserved cysteine through the conserved F or W. A D gene is named only where the DNA matches it firmly. Size is stated for part of the rows, as once, few or many counts, or as a class when the clone is expanded.

J gene: TRBJ2-1
V gene: TRBV2
D gene: TRBD2
clone size: .
CDR3 protein: CASSQLAPEQFF
CDR3 DNA: TGTGCCAGCAGCCAACTAGCGCCCGAGCAGTTCTTC

J gene: TRBJ2-2
V gene: TRBV2
D gene: TRBD1
clone size: .
CDR3 protein: CATPGRAGGLNTGELFF
CDR3 DNA: TGTGCCACTCCGGGCCGGGCAGGGGGCCTGAACACCGGGGAGCTGTTTTTT

J gene: TRBJ1-2
V gene: TRBV28
D gene: TRBD1
clone size: .
CDR3 protein: CASREGQGNYGYTF
CDR3 DNA: TGTGCCAGCAGGGAGGGACAGGGGAACTATGGCTACACCTTC

J gene: TRBJ2-7
V gene: TRBV27
D gene: TRBD2
clone size: .
CDR3 protein: CASREDSGRPYEQYF
CDR3 DNA: TGTGCCAGCAGGGAAGATAGCGGGCGTCCCTACGAGCAGTACTTC

J gene: TRBJ2-7
V gene: TRBV9
D gene: TRBD2
clone size: .
CDR3 protein: CASSVSGGVYEQYF
CDR3 DNA: TGTGCCAGCAGCGTGAGCGGGGGAGTATACGAGCAGTACTTC

J gene: TRBJ2-1
V gene: TRBV6-5
D gene: .
clone size: .
CDR3 protein: CASSYRPRGGIDEQFF
CDR3 DNA: TGTGCCAGCAGTTACCGCCCCAGGGGAGGGATCGATGAGCAGTTCTTC

J gene: TRBJ2-7
V gene: TRBV27
D gene: .
clone size: .
CDR3 protein: CASSLKTGPYEQYF
CDR3 DNA: TGCGCCAGCAGTTTAAAGACAGGACCCTACGAGCAGTACTTC

J gene: TRBJ2-7
V gene: TRBV5-1
D gene: TRBD1
clone size: once
CDR3 protein: CASSLGRTGAGEQYF
CDR3 DNA: TGCGCCAGCAGCTTGGGCCGAACAGGGGCCGGCGAGCAGTACTTC

J gene: TRBJ2-7
V gene: TRBV18
D gene: TRBD1
clone size: .
CDR3 protein: CASSPSKPGTGVGYEQYF
CDR3 DNA: TGTGCCAGCTCACCCTCGAAACCCGGGACAGGGGTAGGCTACGAGCAGTACTTC

J gene: TRBJ1-3
V gene: TRBV5-1
D gene: TRBD1
clone size: .
CDR3 protein: CASSFRGGRSGNTIYF
CDR3 DNA: TGCGCCAGCAGCTTCAGAGGGGGCCGCTCAGGAAACACCATATATTTT

J gene: TRBJ2-1
V gene: TRBV4-1
D gene: TRBD2
clone size: .
CDR3 protein: CASSQDSSGNYNEQFF
CDR3 DNA: TGCGCCAGCAGCCAAGATTCTAGCGGGAATTACAATGAGCAGTTCTTC

J gene: TRBJ2-1
V gene: TRBV14
D gene: TRBD1
clone size: .
CDR3 protein: CASSLGQASGQFF
CDR3 DNA: TGTGCCAGCAGCCTAGGACAGGCCAGCGGGCAGTTCTTC

J gene: TRBJ1-2
V gene: TRBV27
D gene: .
clone size: .
CDR3 protein: CASSPRLGGYTF
CDR3 DNA: TGTGCCAGCAGTCCCAGACTTGGTGGCTACACCTTC

J gene: TRBJ2-7
V gene: TRBV5-1
D gene: TRBD2
clone size: .
CDR3 protein: CASSPRGGLAGRSYEQYF
CDR3 DNA: TGCGCCAGCAGCCCAAGGGGGGGACTAGCGGGAAGGTCCTACGAGCAGTACTTC

J gene: TRBJ1-1
V gene: TRBV27
D gene: .
clone size: .
CDR3 protein: CASSYIYMNTEAFF
CDR3 DNA: TGTGCCAGCAGTTATATATACATGAACACTGAAGCTTTCTTT

J gene: TRBJ1-5
V gene: TRBV30
D gene: .
clone size: .
CDR3 protein: CAWSGGGSQPQHF
CDR3 DNA: TGTGCCTGGAGTGGGGGGGGATCCCAGCCCCAGCATTTT

J gene: TRBJ1-5
V gene: TRBV30
D gene: TRBD1
clone size: .
CDR3 protein: CALQTGVQPQHF
CDR3 DNA: TGTGCCTTACAAACAGGGGTCCAGCCCCAGCATTTT

J gene: TRBJ2-5
V gene: TRBV12-5
D gene: .
clone size: .
CDR3 protein: CASGLVRASGGGLETQYF
CDR3 DNA: TGTGCTAGTGGTTTGGTAAGGGCTAGCGGAGGGGGTTTGGAGACCCAGTACTTC

J gene: TRBJ2-3
V gene: TRBV5-4
D gene: .
clone size: .
CDR3 protein: CASSWGGRKRLDTQYF
CDR3 DNA: TGTGCCAGCAGCTGGGGCGGCAGGAAAAGGTTAGATACGCAGTATTTT

J gene: TRBJ1-1
V gene: TRBV5-1
D gene: TRBD1
clone size: .
CDR3 protein: CASSLGGTANTEAFF
CDR3 DNA: TGCGCCAGCAGCTTGGGAGGGACAGCGAACACTGAAGCTTTCTTT

J gene: TRBJ2-1
V gene: TRBV15
D gene: TRBD1
clone size: .
CDR3 protein: CATSRDYRGQNEQFF
CDR3 DNA: TGTGCCACCAGCAGAGATTACAGGGGGCAAAATGAGCAGTTCTTC